This is a list of T cell receptor beta chains from one sample in a study of blood T cells in healthy people across ages. TCRdb itself ran the 5' RACE reads through MiXCR, one entry per CDR3 protein. This table has more than 550,000 distinct CDR3 sequences, 22% appearing once. Sequences were obtained from blood. The receptors originated from a man aged 70 or older in good health. CDR3s include the opening cysteine and the closing phenylalanine or tryptophan. A D gene is named only where the DNA matches it firmly. Clone size appears in some rows only: once, few, many, or a class for an expanded clone.

cdr3_aa	cdr3_nt	clone_size	v_call	d_call	j_call
CASSQVRTAGGEQYF	TGTGCCAGCAGCCAAGTCCGGACAGCCGGTGGCGAGCAGTACTTC	-	TRBV4-2	-	TRBJ2-7
CAETGAGLGNEQFF	TGTGCCGAGACAGGGGCCGGCCTGGGGAATGAGCAGTTCTTC	-	TRBV19	TRBD1	TRBJ2-1
CASSYGTSGTYEQYF	TGTGCCAGCAGCTACGGGACTAGCGGAACCTACGAGCAGTACTTC	few	TRBV13	TRBD2	TRBJ2-7
CAMRGDWDNEQFF	TGTGCCATGAGGGGGGACTGGGATAATGAGCAGTTCTTC	few	TRBV10-3	-	TRBJ2-1
CAIGPGPTNTEAFF	TGTGCCATCGGCCCGGGACCTACGAACACTGAAGCTTTCTTT	-	TRBV12-3/TRBV12-4	-	TRBJ1-1
CASSASSTGWNEQFF	TGTGCCAGCAGTGCGAGTTCGACAGGTTGGAATGAGCAGTTCTTC	-	TRBV2	-	TRBJ2-1
CASSLTGLTGELFF	TGTGCCAGCAGCCTGACTGGGCTCACCGGGGAGCTGTTTTTT	many	TRBV9	-	TRBJ2-2
CSASHLGAPGYGYTF	TGCAGTGCTTCCCACCTAGGGGCCCCTGGCTATGGCTACACCTTC	few	TRBV20-1	-	TRBJ1-2
CSVEAGLGTGELFF	TGCAGCGTTGAAGCCGGGCTTGGGACCGGGGAGCTGTTTTTT	-	TRBV29-1	-	TRBJ2-2
CSATVPPFGYTF	TGCAGTGCAACGGTCCCCCCTTTTGGCTACACCTTC	-	TRBV20-1	-	TRBJ1-2
CASSVGAGGNYGYTF	TGTGCCAGCAGCGTAGGAGCAGGGGGCAACTATGGCTACACCTTC	few	TRBV9	TRBD1	TRBJ1-2
CASSVVTGEYGYTF	TGTGCCAGCAGCGTAGTAACAGGGGAGTATGGCTACACCTTC	few	TRBV9	TRBD1	TRBJ1-2
CASSSGTGASNEKLFF	TGTGCCAGCAGCTCAGGGACAGGGGCCTCTAATGAAAAACTGTTTTTT	few	TRBV7-9	TRBD1	TRBJ1-4
CASSFQGLDGYTF	TGTGCCAGCAGCTTCCAGGGCCTGGATGGCTACACCTTC	few	TRBV7-2	-	TRBJ1-2
CASSSPPAGVNYGYTF	TGTGCCAGCAGTTCACCCCCGGCAGGGGTTAACTATGGCTACACCTTC	-	TRBV12-3/TRBV12-4	-	TRBJ1-2
CASSPSGAGEAFF	TGTGCCAGCAGCCCATCGGGGGCCGGTGAAGCTTTCTTT	few	TRBV6-1	-	TRBJ1-1
CASSWGLGYNSPLHF	TGTGCCAGCAGCTGGGGGTTGGGGTATAATTCACCCCTCCACTTT	few	TRBV27	-	TRBJ1-6
CASSSLWALTEAFF	TGTGCCAGCAGTTCCCTATGGGCGTTGACTGAAGCTTTCTTT	-	TRBV28	-	TRBJ1-1
CASSQDNRLQTMNTEAFF	TGTGCCAGCAGCCAGGATAACCGGTTACAGACCATGAACACTGAAGCTTTCTTT	-	TRBV14	-	TRBJ1-1
CAISDPGLAGGYNEQFF	TGTGCCATCAGTGACCCCGGACTAGCGGGAGGGTACAATGAGCAGTTCTTC	few	TRBV10-3	TRBD2	TRBJ2-1
CASSTGPLNYGYTF	TGTGCCAGCAGTACGGGACCGCTCAACTATGGCTACACCTTC	few	TRBV9	-	TRBJ1-2
CASSETAIGTGELFF	TGTGCCAGCAGTGAAACAGCGATCGGTACCGGGGAGCTGTTTTTT	few	TRBV2	-	TRBJ2-2
CASSWGRDEQFF	TGTGCCAGCAGTTGGGGAAGGGATGAGCAGTTCTTC	many	TRBV25-1	-	TRBJ2-1
CASSMGRRYGYTF	TGTGCCAGCAGCATGGGACGCCGCTATGGCTACACCTTC	-	TRBV5-6	-	TRBJ1-2
CASSLALGVNEKLFF	TGTGCCAGCAGCTTAGCGCTAGGGGTGAATGAAAAACTGTTTTTT	-	TRBV7-2	-	TRBJ1-4
CASSQDPPPPHYGYTF	TGCGCCAGCAGCCAGGATCCCCCCCCACCCCATTATGGCTACACCTTC	-	TRBV4-1	-	TRBJ1-2
CASSLDSGGFTDTQYF	TGTGCCAGCAGCTTAGATAGCGGGGGCTTCACAGATACGCAGTATTTT	-	TRBV7-6	TRBD2	TRBJ2-3
CSAPPGQTPGGYGYTF	TGCAGTGCTCCCCCGGGACAAACGCCAGGGGGCTATGGCTACACCTTC	few	TRBV20-1	TRBD1	TRBJ1-2
CAISAIERETQYF	TGTGCCATCAGTGCGATAGAGCGAGAGACCCAGTACTTC	-	TRBV10-3	-	TRBJ2-5
CASSLHLLTDTQYF	TGCGCCAGCAGCTTGCATCTCCTCACAGATACGCAGTATTTT	few	TRBV5-1	-	TRBJ2-3
CASSFRDSHGYTF	TGTGCCAGCAGTTTCAGGGATTCCCATGGCTACACCTTC	-	TRBV12-3/TRBV12-4	-	TRBJ1-2
CASSSFPLTGGVF	TGTGCCAGCAGCTCCTTTCCCTTGACAGGGGGCGTTTTC	-	TRBV7-2	TRBD1	TRBJ2-6
CASSLESGGGRNEQFF	TGTGCCAGCAGCTTAGAGTCTGGGGGAGGAAGAAATGAGCAGTTCTTC	few	TRBV11-3	-	TRBJ2-1
CASSSTGQGYYGYTF	TGTGCCAGCAGTTCCACGGGACAGGGATACTATGGCTACACCTTC	-	TRBV28	TRBD1	TRBJ1-2
CSVSGVFGYTF	TGCAGCGTTTCAGGGGTTTTTGGCTACACCTTC	few	TRBV29-1	-	TRBJ1-2
CTSISPGRGTGELFF	TGTACCAGCATCTCCCCAGGGCGCGGCACCGGGGAGCTGTTTTTT	-	TRBV5-6	-	TRBJ2-2
CASSLMDRDNEQFF	TGTGCCAGCAGCTTGATGGACAGGGACAATGAGCAGTTCTTC	-	TRBV5-6	TRBD1	TRBJ2-1
CSARDQQETQYF	TGCAGTGCTAGAGATCAGCAAGAGACCCAGTACTTC	few	TRBV20-1	-	TRBJ2-5
CASIEQGYNEQFF	TGTGCCAGCATAGAGCAGGGGTACAATGAGCAGTTCTTC	-	TRBV28	-	TRBJ2-1
CASSLDEGTYGYTF	TGTGCCAGCAGCTTAGATGAAGGGACCTATGGCTACACCTTC	-	TRBV7-2	-	TRBJ1-2
CSGLAGGLPDTQYF	TGCAGTGGATTAGCGGGGGGGCTCCCAGATACGCAGTATTTT	few	TRBV20-1	TRBD2	TRBJ2-3
CASSQGSRSSVNEQFF	TGCGCCAGCAGCCAAGGTTCTAGGTCTAGCGTCAATGAGCAGTTCTTC	few	TRBV4-3	-	TRBJ2-1
CASSPYLLAGEETQYF	TGTGCCAGCAGCCCATACTTACTAGCGGGAGAAGAGACCCAGTACTTC	-	TRBV7-2	TRBD2	TRBJ2-5
CASSLRQGHNEQFF	TGCGCCAGCAGCTTGCGACAGGGGCACAATGAGCAGTTCTTC	many	TRBV5-1	TRBD1	TRBJ2-1
CASSLMGTANEKLFF	TGTGCCAGCAGTTTAATGGGGACAGCTAATGAAAAACTGTTTTTT	-	TRBV12-3/TRBV12-4	TRBD1	TRBJ1-4
CASSPSPGQGKKTQYF	TGTGCCAGCAGTCCTAGCCCTGGACAGGGGAAAAAGACCCAGTACTTC	-	TRBV11-2	TRBD1	TRBJ2-5
CSAVPLQGLAGGFQETQYF	TGCAGTGCTGTCCCCCTGCAGGGACTAGCGGGGGGGTTCCAAGAGACCCAGTACTTC	-	TRBV20-1	TRBD2	TRBJ2-5
CASSQGNSYNEQFF	TGTGCCAGCAGCCAAGGCAACTCCTACAATGAGCAGTTCTTC	-	TRBV3-1	-	TRBJ2-1
CASSPGQGANTEAFF	TGTGCCAGCTCACCAGGACAGGGGGCGAACACTGAAGCTTTCTTT	-	TRBV18	TRBD1	TRBJ1-1
CSARRLAGDPHYNEQFF	TGCAGTGCTAGGCGGCTAGCGGGAGATCCCCACTACAATGAGCAGTTCTTC	few	TRBV20-1	TRBD2	TRBJ2-1
CASTRAGNTEAFF	TGTGCCAGCACCAGAGCAGGGAACACTGAAGCTTTCTTT	few	TRBV6-6	-	TRBJ1-1